This entry lists 4 T cell receptor beta chains sequenced from one sample in a study of T cell responses to AZD1222 COVID-19 vaccine. TCRdb keeps only in-frame clones here, not all; method: immunoSEQ multiplex PCR. The repertoire consists of 90,000 to 150,000 clones, with around 90% occurring once and the leading ten covering approximately 1.1%. This sample comprised peripheral blood, obtained on day 0 of AZD1222 vaccination. These receptors all come from an adult in good health.

V and J are TRBV4-2 and TRBJ2-2, with TRBD2 as a possible D gene (5 bases). Between the trimmed V and J ends, which lost 4 bases and 4 bases, there was a span of 19 bases. The CDR3 runs to 17 residues. The germline gives CDR1 LGHNA, CDR2 YNFKEQ. The CDR3 DNA sequence: TGTGCCAGCAGCCTCAGGACTCCACCTCGACTCACCGGGGAGCTGTTTTTT. It translates to CASSLRTPPRLTGELFF.

This clone has only a few counts. The chain carries TRBV7-8 and TRBJ1-5; unclear D gene. This CDR3 has 15 amino acids. CDR1 is SGHVS, CDR2 FQNEAQ, per germline. Trimming removed 5 bases at V and 0 bases at J, with 11 bases between. This CDR3 is CASSRHENSNQPQHF. For the CDR3, the DNA is TGTGCCAGCAGCCGACACGAGAATAGCAATCAGCCCCAGCATTTT.

The chain carries TRBV6-5 and TRBJ1-1, with D tentatively TRBD1 (6 bases). V was clipped by 4 bases and J by 3 bases, with 12 bases between them. The CDR3 sequence is 14 residues long. The germline CDR1 and CDR2 sequences are MNHEY and SVGAGI. The CDR3 reads CASSFANRDTEAFF. CDR3 sequence (DNA): TGTGCCAGCAGTTTCGCAAACAGGGACACTGAAGCTTTCTTT.

The genes are TRBV7-9 and TRBJ1-4; D is uncertain. The V end lost 4 bases, the J end lost 7 bases, and 16 bases lay between the germline ends. This CDR3 comprises 15 residues. The germline V gene encodes CDR1 SEHNR and CDR2 FQNEAQ (reference sequence). This CDR3 reads CASSSFGKEVEKLFF. The DNA of the CDR3 is TGTGCCAGCAGCTCATTCGGGAAAGAGGTTGAAAAACTGTTTTTT.